A selection of T cell receptor beta chains follows, all from one sample in a study of blood T cells in healthy people across ages. TCRdb analysed the 5' RACE reads with MiXCR anew, one entry per CDR3 protein. Of around 970,000 distinct CDR3 sequences in the sample, roughly 51% were seen once. The sequenced sample was blood. The origin of the receptors is a woman aged 60-75 years in good health. Both conserved end residues are part of each CDR3. A D gene is named only where the DNA matches it firmly. Clone size is shown for a subset of rows, as once, few, many or a class of expanded clone.

V gene,clone size,J gene,D gene,CDR3 length,CDR3 DNA,CDR3 protein
TRBV12-3/TRBV12-4,few,TRBJ1-1,.,14,TGTGCCAGCACCACCCCAGGACGCACCACTGAAGCTTTCTTT,CASTTPGRTTEAFF
TRBV27,.,TRBJ2-3,TRBD2,17,TGTGCCAGCAGTTCGGGCATAGCGGGAGTAAGCACAGATACGCAGTATTTT,CASSSGIAGVSTDTQYF
TRBV12-3/TRBV12-4,.,TRBJ2-1,TRBD2,15,TGTGCCAGCAGCGTTGGGGGGACTAGTGACGATGAGCAGTTCTTC,CASSVGGTSDDEQFF
TRBV4-1,.,TRBJ2-7,.,14,TGCGCCAGCAGCCAATGGCAGGGTGGTTACGAGCAGTACTTC,CASSQWQGGYEQYF
TRBV11-2,.,TRBJ2-7,.,14,TGTGCCAGCAGCTTATCAGGGGAAGGGTGCGAGCAGTACTTC,CASSLSGEGCEQYF
TRBV14,.,TRBJ2-7,.,15,TGTGCCAGCAGCCAAGAAGGTAGGAGGGACAATGAGCAGTACTTC,CASSQEGRRDNEQYF
TRBV7-2,.,TRBJ2-7,.,13,TGTGCCAGCAGCTTGACAGTTACCTACGAGCAGTACTTC,CASSLTVTYEQYF
TRBV2,once,TRBJ2-7,.,14,TGTGCCAGCAGTTCGCATTGGAACACCTACGAGCAGTACTTC,CASSSHWNTYEQYF
TRBV13,.,TRBJ2-3,TRBD2,15,TGTGCCAGCACCAGAACAGCGGGAGCGGCAGATACGCAGTATTTT,CASTRTAGAADTQYF
TRBV7-9,.,TRBJ2-3,TRBD2,17,TGTGCCAGCAGCTTATCAAAAAGCGGGAGCAGCACAGATACGCAGTATTTT,CASSLSKSGSSTDTQYF
TRBV28,.,TRBJ2-2,TRBD2,14,TGTGCCGCCTGGGCTAGCGGGAGGCACGGGGAGCTGTTTTTT,CAAWASGRHGELFF
TRBV29-1,few,TRBJ2-7,.,12,TGCAGCGTTACCGGACAAAACTACGAGCAGTACTTC,CSVTGQNYEQYF
TRBV28,many,TRBJ1-2,.,12,TGTGCCAGCAGTCCATATAACTATGGCTACACCTTC,CASSPYNYGYTF
TRBV24-1,few,TRBJ2-1,TRBD2,17,TGTGCCACCTCCCCTCCAGCTAGCGGGAGGTACTACAATGAGCAGTTCTTC,CATSPPASGRYYNEQFF
TRBV6-1,.,TRBJ2-1,TRBD2,15,TGTGCCAGCAGTGAGTTAGGGAGGGGCTACAATGAGCAGTTCTTC,CASSELGRGYNEQFF
TRBV30,.,TRBJ1-3,TRBD1,13,TGTGCCTGTACAGGGGGCTCTGGAAACACCATATATTTT,CACTGGSGNTIYF
TRBV2,.,TRBJ2-3,.,11,TGTGCCAGCAGTCACAGCTATACGCAGTATTTT,CASSHSYTQYF
TRBV20-1,many,TRBJ2-5,TRBD2,15,TGCAGTGCTAGAGATCGCGGGAGAATCTGGGAGACCCAGTACTTC,CSARDRGRIWETQYF
TRBV9,.,TRBJ2-1,TRBD2,14,TGTGCCAGCAGCGGTAGCGGGGGGTACAATGGGCAGTTCTTC,CASSGSGGYNGQFF
TRBV4-2,.,TRBJ1-5,.,15,TGTGCCAGCAGCCAAGAAACAGGGACCTATCAGCCCCAGCATTTT,CASSQETGTYQPQHF
TRBV6-6,once,TRBJ1-6,.,13,TGTGCCAGCAGTTACTTCTTCCGGGACGCCCTCCACTTT,CASSYFFRDALHF
TRBV7-2,.,TRBJ2-7,.,15,TGTGCCAGCAGCTTACTAGGCGGGTGGTCCTACGAGCAGTACTTC,CASSLLGGWSYEQYF
TRBV12-3/TRBV12-4,few,TRBJ1-5,TRBD1,15,TGTGCCAGCGGTTACAACAGGGGCGCCTATCAGCCCCAGCATTTT,CASGYNRGAYQPQHF
TRBV7-2,.,TRBJ2-7,.,10,TGTGCGGTGGGCCCCTACGAGCAGTACTTC,CAVGPYEQYF
TRBV29-1,few,TRBJ2-2,.,12,TGCAGCTTAGGGGGGGAGACCGGGGAGCTGTTTTTT,CSLGGETGELFF
TRBV6-5,.,TRBJ2-7,TRBD1,12,TGTGCCAGCAGATCGACAGGGAACGAGCAGTACTTC,CASRSTGNEQYF
TRBV20-1,.,TRBJ2-3,TRBD2,13,TGCAGTGCTAGAATTAGCGGGATGGGTACGCAGTATTTT,CSARISGMGTQYF
TRBV15,.,TRBJ2-3,.,15,TGTGCCACCAGCAGAGGGGAGCGGAGCACAGATACGCAGTATTTT,CATSRGERSTDTQYF
TRBV20-1,once,TRBJ1-1,.,15,TGCAGTGCTAGAGAATCCAGGGGATTGAACACTGAAGCTTTCTTT,CSARESRGLNTEAFF
TRBV20-1,few,TRBJ2-7,.,13,TGCAGTGCTAGTGGGACCCCTGTTTACGAGCAGTACTTC,CSASGTPVYEQYF
TRBV20-1,.,TRBJ2-1,.,15,TGCAGTGCTAGTTACCCCATCCCCGCGTACAATGAGCAGTTCTTC,CSASYPIPAYNEQFF
TRBV24-1,.,TRBJ2-7,TRBD2,13,TGTGCCACCAGTAGAGCGGGGTACAATGAGCAGTACTTC,CATSRAGYNEQYF
TRBV19,few,TRBJ2-7,TRBD1,16,TGTGCCAGTAGTATAGCGGGACAGTTTAAACACTACGAGCAGTACTTC,CASSIAGQFKHYEQYF
TRBV10-2,few,TRBJ2-5,.,14,TGCGCCAGCAGTGAGGGACAGACGCAAGAGACCCAGTACTTC,CASSEGQTQETQYF
TRBV6-6,few,TRBJ1-2,.,14,TGTGCCAGCAGTTTAATCAGGGAAGGGAATGGCTACACCTTC,CASSLIREGNGYTF
TRBV7-9,.,TRBJ2-7,.,15,TGTGCCAGCACCTCGAAGAGGGGTGAGTCCTACGAGCAGTACTTC,CASTSKRGESYEQYF
TRBV5-1,few,TRBJ2-7,.,15,TGCGCCAGCAGCTTGGGGCTAGCCCCTGCCTACGAGCAGTACTTC,CASSLGLAPAYEQYF
TRBV18,.,TRBJ2-5,.,16,TGTGCCAGCTCACCTAAGGAGGTGTCAGTGAAAGAGACCCAGTACTTC,CASSPKEVSVKETQYF
TRBV12-3/TRBV12-4,few,TRBJ2-3,TRBD2,13,TGTGCCAGCCGCGGGACTAACACAGATACGCAGTATTTT,CASRGTNTDTQYF
TRBV27,.,TRBJ1-1,.,18,TGTGCCAGCAGTTTTATTGGTTACGGAACGAACATGAACACTGAAGCTTTCTTT,CASSFIGYGTNMNTEAFF
TRBV20-1,.,TRBJ2-7,TRBD2,17,TGCAGTGCTAGAGATTGGGGCTCGGGAGGGGATGCACGCGAGCAGTACTTC,CSARDWGSGGDAREQYF
TRBV5-1,.,TRBJ2-2,.,13,TGCGCCAACAACCTTGGGAACACCGGGGAGCTGTTTTTT,CANNLGNTGELFF
TRBV5-5,.,TRBJ2-7,.,17,TGTGCCAGCAGCTTGGTTTCAAAGCAACTAGAGGACTACGAGCAGTACTTC,CASSLVSKQLEDYEQYF
TRBV4-3,.,TRBJ2-3,.,16,TGCGCCAGCAGCCAATCTGGGCCACCAAGCACAGATACGCAGTATTTT,CASSQSGPPSTDTQYF
TRBV4-1,.,TRBJ2-3,TRBD2,19,TGCGCCAGCAGCCATGGGGGCCTAGCGGGAGGGCCCGGCACAGATACGCAGTATTTT,CASSHGGLAGGPGTDTQYF
TRBV3-1,.,TRBJ2-5,.,14,TGTGCCAGCAGCCAGCGGACTTCTCGGGGGACCCAGTACTTC,CASSQRTSRGTQYF
TRBV21-1,many,TRBJ2-4,.,14,TGTGCCAGCAGCAAGAACAGGGAGAAAAACATTCAGTACTTC,CASSKNREKNIQYF
TRBV6-1,.,TRBJ2-5,.,14,TGTGCCAGCAGTGTACGGGCACTTGAGGAGACCCAGTACTTC,CASSVRALEETQYF
TRBV5-8,many,TRBJ2-5,TRBD2,16,TGTGCCAGCAGCTCGGGGACTAGGTCGCTGGGGGAGACCCAGTACTTC,CASSSGTRSLGETQYF
TRBV5-6,.,TRBJ1-5,TRBD1,16,TGTGCCAGCAGCTTTTTAGGACAGGGCCCCGATCAGCCCCAGCATTTT,CASSFLGQGPDQPQHF
TRBV20-1,.,TRBJ2-1,.,13,TGCAGTGCTAGAAGTCTGAGTAACAATGAGCAGTTCTTC,CSARSLSNNEQFF
TRBV6-2/TRBV6-3,once,TRBJ2-1,.,15,TGTGCCAGCACCCCAGAGGGGGGTGGGCACAATGAGCAGTTCTTC,CASTPEGGGHNEQFF
TRBV5-5,.,TRBJ2-5,.,15,TGTGCCAGCAGCTTAATCTTGACCCGATGGGAGACCCGGTACTTC,CASSLILTRWETRYF
TRBV20-1,.,TRBJ2-3,TRBD1,16,TGCAGTGCTAGAGATCGGGACAGGGCCTACACAGATACGCAGTATTTT,CSARDRDRAYTDTQYF
TRBV28,.,TRBJ2-7,.,15,TGTGCCAGCAGTTCGGCCGGGCCCACCTCTAACGAGCAGTACTTC,CASSSAGPTSNEQYF
TRBV28,.,TRBJ1-2,.,13,TGTGCCAGCTGGAATGACCGGAACTATGGCTACACCTTC,CASWNDRNYGYTF
TRBV4-2,few,TRBJ2-3,TRBD2,17,TGTGCCAGCAGCCAATTTAGGACTAGCGGGAGGGGAAATACGCAGTATTTT,CASSQFRTSGRGNTQYF
TRBV7-9,.,TRBJ2-1,TRBD2,16,TGTGCCAGCACCGTTTTTAGCGGGAGAAGGTACAATGAGCAGTTCTTC,CASTVFSGRRYNEQFF
TRBV27,.,TRBJ2-6,.,17,TGTGCCAGCAGTTTATCCACGGGGCTTACTGGGGCCAACGTCCTGACTTTC,CASSLSTGLTGANVLTF
TRBV27,.,TRBJ2-7,.,12,TGTGCCAGCAGGGGAGCTGCGGAGACCCGGTACTTC,CASRGAAETRYF